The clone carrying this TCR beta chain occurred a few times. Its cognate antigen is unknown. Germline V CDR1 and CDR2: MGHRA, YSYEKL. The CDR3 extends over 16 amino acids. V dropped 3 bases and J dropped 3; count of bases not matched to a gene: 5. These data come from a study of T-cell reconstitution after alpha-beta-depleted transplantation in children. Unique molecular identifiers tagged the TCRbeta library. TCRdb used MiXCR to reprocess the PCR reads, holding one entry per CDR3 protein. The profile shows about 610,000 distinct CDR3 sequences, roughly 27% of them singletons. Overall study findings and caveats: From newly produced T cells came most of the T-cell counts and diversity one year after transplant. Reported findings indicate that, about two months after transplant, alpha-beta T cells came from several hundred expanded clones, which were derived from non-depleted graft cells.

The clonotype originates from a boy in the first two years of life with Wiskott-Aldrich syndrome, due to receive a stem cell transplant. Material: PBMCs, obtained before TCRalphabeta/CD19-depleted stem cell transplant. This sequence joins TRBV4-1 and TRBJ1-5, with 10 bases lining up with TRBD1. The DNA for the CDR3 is TGCGCCAGCAGCCAGGGACAGGGGACAATCAATCAGCCCCAGCATTTT. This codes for CASSQGQGTINQPQHF.